The 20 T cell receptor beta chains reported below all come from one sample, sequenced in a study of blood T cell repertoires in COVID-19. Produced via immunoSEQ multiplex PCR; TCRdb's table is partial and in-frame only. The table includes 160,000 or so clones, 70% to 90% detected once. Sequencing was performed on peripheral blood. The receptors derive from a man aged 60-69 years with acute or convalescent COVID-19.

The chain uses TRBV30 and TRBJ1-2; D might be TRBD1 (5 bases). The V gene lost 3 bases and the J gene lost 4 bases, with 12 bases spanning the gap. Per germline, CDR1 GTSNPN and CDR2 SVGIG (reference sequence). The CDR3 extends over 13 amino acids. As DNA, the CDR3 is TGTGCCTGGAGGATGACAGCAACCTATGGCTACACCTTC. It is translated as CAWRMTATYGYTF.

The chain combines TRBV7-2 with TRBJ1-1, with 8 bases identical to TRBD1. J was trimmed by 5 bases and V by 3 bases; bases with no gene match: 8. This CDR3 spans 15 amino acids. Germline CDR1 reads SGHTA; CDR2 reads FQGNSA. This chain's CDR3 is CASSLRQGLETEAFF. Written as DNA, the CDR3 is TGTGCCAGCAGCTTGCGACAGGGGTTAGAAACTGAAGCTTTCTTT.

The chain employs TRBV3-1 (or the pseudogene TRBV3-2) and TRBJ1-1, with 7 positions matching TRBD1. J gave up 1 base and V 4 bases, and 12 bases lay outside the gene matches. This CDR3 contains 17 residues. Germline V gene sequence: CDR1 LGHDT, CDR2 YNNKEL (reference sequence). CDR3 DNA sequence: TGTGCCAGCAGCCCGAGTCCTGGCCAGGGGGGGAACACTGAAGCTTTCTTT. Amino acid sequence: CASSPSPGQGGNTEAFF.

The sample holds a few counts of this clone. The rearrangement links TRBV3-1 (or the pseudogene TRBV3-2) to TRBJ1-5; D remains ambiguous. Germline V CDR1 and CDR2: LGHDT, YNNKEL (reference sequence). This CDR3 is 13 amino acids long. With 3 bases removed from V and 1 base from J, the gap between germline ends came to 4 bases. This CDR3 reads CASSQQSNQPQHF. CDR3 sequence (DNA): TGTGCCAGCAGCCAGCAGAGCAATCAGCCCCAGCATTTT.

This clone has more than one count but fewer than ten. This chain joins TRBV4-1 and TRBJ2-2; 11 bases map to TRBD2. The CDR3 extends over 19 amino acids. The germline gives CDR1 MGHRA, CDR2 YSYEKL. J lost 2 bases, V lost 4 bases, and 12 bases had no gene match. CDR3 amino acids: CASSLGARSGGANTGELFF. The CDR3 DNA reads TGCGCCAGCAGCCTAGGTGCTCGTAGCGGGGGGGCAAACACCGGGGAGCTGTTTTTT.

The genes are TRBV10-1 and TRBJ2-7, with TRBD1 identical over 11 bases. Looked up from germline, CDR1 is WNHNN and CDR2 is SYGVQD (reference sequence). The CDR3 extends over 16 amino acids. The ends lost 5 bases at V and 2 bases at J; junction bases unmatched: 8. The CDR3 sequence: CASSPGGTGGTYEQYF. The CDR3 DNA reads as TGCGCCAGCAGTCCAGGGGGGACAGGGGGGACCTACGAGCAGTACTTC.

The count of this clone is one. The chain joins TRBV2 to TRBJ1-6, with D tentatively TRBD1 (6 bases). V was pared by 7 bases and J by 7 bases, with 17 bases between. Per the germline V gene, CDR1 is SNHLY and CDR2 is FYNNEI. The CDR3 has 15 residues. The CDR3 DNA sequence: TGTGCCAGCACTTACAACAGGGTTGGAAATTCACCCCTCCACTTT. Protein sequence: CASTYNRVGNSPLHF.

The DNA of the CDR3 is TGTGCCAGCAGAACGCGGACAGGGCGGAACACTGAAGCTTTCTTT. Amino acid sequence: CASRTRTGRNTEAFF. The J gene is TRBJ1-1, the V gene TRBV6-5; 8 bases agree with TRBD1. Germline CDR1 MNHEY, CDR2 SVGAGI. After removal of 6 bases from V and 1 base from J, the junction contained 7 bases not matched to a gene. The CDR3 is made up of 15 amino acids.

The rearrangement joins TRBV12-5 to TRBJ1-6, with D perhaps matching TRBD1 (6 bases). Trimming pared 1 base from V and 4 bases from J, leaving 11 bases between. The length of the CDR3 is 16 residues. CDR1 LGHNT and CDR2 FRNRAP come from the germline V gene. CDR3 amino acids: CASGLGGGAYNSPLHF. CDR3 bases: TGTGCTAGTGGTTTGGGGGGGGGCGCATATAATTCACCCCTCCACTTT. The full variable domain, with the rest looked up from reference TRBV12-5 and TRBJ1-6, is DARVTQTPRHKVTEMGQEVTMRCQPILGHNTVFWYRQTMMQGLELLAYFRNRAPLDDSGMPKDRFSAEMPDATLATLKIQPSEPRDSAVYFCASGLGGGAYNSPLHFGNGTRLTVT.

The chain couples TRBV5-1 to TRBJ2-7; the match to TRBD2 covers 9 bases. The trim removed 0 bases at V and 0 bases at J, leaving 7 bases unmatched. The length of the CDR3 is 17 residues. Germline values: CDR1 SGHRS, CDR2 YFSETQ. In DNA, the CDR3 is TGCGCCAGCAGCTTGGGTTCGGGGACTAGCTACTCCTACGAGCAGTACTTC. This codes for CASSLGSGTSYSYEQYF.

V gene TRBV7-3 combines with J gene TRBJ2-1, with TRBD2 identical over 7 bases. This CDR3 spans 16 amino acids. Germline V gives CDR1 SGHTA, CDR2 FQGTGA. The V gene end was trimmed by 2 bases and the J gene end by 3 bases; junction bases not matched to a gene: 7. The CDR3 region is CASSLFSGADYNEQFF. For the CDR3, the DNA is TGTGCCAGCAGCTTATTCAGCGGGGCCGACTACAATGAGCAGTTCTTC.

The chain links TRBV19 to TRBJ1-3; D remains unclear. The V end lost 5 bases, the J end lost 0 bases, and 23 bases lay between the germline ends. Germline loops: CDR1 LNHDA, CDR2 SQIVND (reference sequence). This CDR3 contains 19 residues. The CDR3 spells CASSPRVGGSENSGNTIYF. In nucleotides, the CDR3 is TGTGCCAGTAGTCCCCGGGTCGGTGGGAGCGAAAACTCTGGAAACACCATATATTTT.

V gene TRBV3-1 (or the pseudogene TRBV3-2) combines with J gene TRBJ1-1; the D is unclear. CDR1 is LGHDT and CDR2 is YNNKEL in the germline V gene (reference sequence). Trimming removed 4 bases at V and 5 bases at J, with 8 bases between. This CDR3 has 12 residues. The CDR3 sequence: CASSLTRTEAFF. CDR3 sequence (DNA): TGTGCCAGCAGCCTAACACGAACTGAAGCTTTCTTT.

The rearrangement joins TRBV5-1 to TRBJ1-2, with 9 bases aligning to TRBD1. CDR3 length: 15 amino acids. V gave up 4 bases and J gave up 0 bases; unmatched junction bases: 4. Per the germline V gene, CDR1 is SGHRS and CDR2 is YFSETQ. CDR3 DNA: TGCGCCAGCAGCCACACAGGGGGCACTAACTATGGCTACACCTTC. Its translation is CASSHTGGTNYGYTF.

CDR3 DNA sequence: TGTGCCAGCAGTATGGAGATCGACAGGGAAGCTTTCTTT. It specifies CASSMEIDREAFF. This chain connects TRBV6-5 to TRBJ1-1; a possible D gene is TRBD1 (6 bases). This CDR3 region has 13 residues. The germline V gene has CDR1 MNHEY and CDR2 SVGAGI. Trimming took off 5 bases at V and 8 bases at J, with 15 bases between the two ends.

V usage is TRBV2 and J usage is TRBJ1-2; 12 nucleotides line up with TRBD1. The CDR3 contains 17 residues. The V and J ends lost 7 bases and 8 bases, in that order; junction bases with no gene match: 17. CDR1 and CDR2 (germline): SNHLY, FYNNEI. The CDR3 bases are TGTGCCAGCATTGTCGGGACAGGGGGCGGGAATGAACGGGGCTACACCTTC. Its protein is CASIVGTGGGNERGYTF.

V gene TRBV5-6 combines with J gene TRBJ1-4; D might be TRBD1 (5 bases). Germline V gene lookup returns CDR1 SGHDT and CDR2 YYEEEE. Trimming cost V 1 base and J 3 bases, with 19 bases left between them. The CDR3 runs 18 residues. This CDR3 reads CASSLFARVETANEKLFF. CDR3 nucleotide sequence: TGTGCCAGCAGCTTGTTCGCAAGGGTGGAGACAGCTAATGAAAAACTGTTTTTT.

Here the CDR3 DNA reads TGTGCCAGTAGCCTGCAGGGAGGTGGCTACACCTTC. It codes for CASSLQGGGYTF. The chain carries TRBV19 and TRBJ1-2; D perhaps matches TRBD1 (5 bases). Germline values: CDR1 LNHDA, CDR2 SQIVND (reference sequence). V shed 6 bases and J shed 7 bases, with 12 bases lying between them. The CDR3 spans 12 residues.

V usage is TRBV9 and J usage is TRBJ2-7; 7 nucleotides match TRBD1. Trimming removed 1 base from V and 3 bases from J; junction bases left unmatched: 7. This CDR3 is built from 15 residues. The germline V gene has CDR1 SGDLS and CDR2 YYNGEE. CDR3 coding DNA: TGTGCCAGCAGCGTACGAGGGGGCCCCGACTACGAGCAGTACTTC. Translating gives CASSVRGGPDYEQYF.

The V gene is TRBV5-1, the J gene TRBJ1-6; D possibly corresponds to TRBD1 (5 bases). This CDR3 spans 14 amino acids. The V end was cut by 1 base, the J end by 7 bases, with 9 bases between. Germline values: CDR1 SGHRS, CDR2 YFSETQ. CDR3 in amino acids: CASSLTGGNSPLHF. The CDR3 DNA reads TGCGCCAGCAGCTTGACAGGAGGGAATTCACCCCTCCACTTT.